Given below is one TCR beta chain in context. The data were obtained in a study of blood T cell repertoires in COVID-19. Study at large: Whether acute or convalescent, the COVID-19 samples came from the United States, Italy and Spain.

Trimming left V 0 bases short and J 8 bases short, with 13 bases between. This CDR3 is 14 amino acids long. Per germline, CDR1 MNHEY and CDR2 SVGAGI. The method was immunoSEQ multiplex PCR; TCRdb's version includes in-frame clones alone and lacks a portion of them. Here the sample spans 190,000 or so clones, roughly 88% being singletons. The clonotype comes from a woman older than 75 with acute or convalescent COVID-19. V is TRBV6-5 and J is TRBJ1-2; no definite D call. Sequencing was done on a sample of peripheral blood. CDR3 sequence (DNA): TGTGCCAGCAGTTACTCTGGACTTCTAGAAGGCTACACCTTC. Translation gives CASSYSGLLEGYTF.